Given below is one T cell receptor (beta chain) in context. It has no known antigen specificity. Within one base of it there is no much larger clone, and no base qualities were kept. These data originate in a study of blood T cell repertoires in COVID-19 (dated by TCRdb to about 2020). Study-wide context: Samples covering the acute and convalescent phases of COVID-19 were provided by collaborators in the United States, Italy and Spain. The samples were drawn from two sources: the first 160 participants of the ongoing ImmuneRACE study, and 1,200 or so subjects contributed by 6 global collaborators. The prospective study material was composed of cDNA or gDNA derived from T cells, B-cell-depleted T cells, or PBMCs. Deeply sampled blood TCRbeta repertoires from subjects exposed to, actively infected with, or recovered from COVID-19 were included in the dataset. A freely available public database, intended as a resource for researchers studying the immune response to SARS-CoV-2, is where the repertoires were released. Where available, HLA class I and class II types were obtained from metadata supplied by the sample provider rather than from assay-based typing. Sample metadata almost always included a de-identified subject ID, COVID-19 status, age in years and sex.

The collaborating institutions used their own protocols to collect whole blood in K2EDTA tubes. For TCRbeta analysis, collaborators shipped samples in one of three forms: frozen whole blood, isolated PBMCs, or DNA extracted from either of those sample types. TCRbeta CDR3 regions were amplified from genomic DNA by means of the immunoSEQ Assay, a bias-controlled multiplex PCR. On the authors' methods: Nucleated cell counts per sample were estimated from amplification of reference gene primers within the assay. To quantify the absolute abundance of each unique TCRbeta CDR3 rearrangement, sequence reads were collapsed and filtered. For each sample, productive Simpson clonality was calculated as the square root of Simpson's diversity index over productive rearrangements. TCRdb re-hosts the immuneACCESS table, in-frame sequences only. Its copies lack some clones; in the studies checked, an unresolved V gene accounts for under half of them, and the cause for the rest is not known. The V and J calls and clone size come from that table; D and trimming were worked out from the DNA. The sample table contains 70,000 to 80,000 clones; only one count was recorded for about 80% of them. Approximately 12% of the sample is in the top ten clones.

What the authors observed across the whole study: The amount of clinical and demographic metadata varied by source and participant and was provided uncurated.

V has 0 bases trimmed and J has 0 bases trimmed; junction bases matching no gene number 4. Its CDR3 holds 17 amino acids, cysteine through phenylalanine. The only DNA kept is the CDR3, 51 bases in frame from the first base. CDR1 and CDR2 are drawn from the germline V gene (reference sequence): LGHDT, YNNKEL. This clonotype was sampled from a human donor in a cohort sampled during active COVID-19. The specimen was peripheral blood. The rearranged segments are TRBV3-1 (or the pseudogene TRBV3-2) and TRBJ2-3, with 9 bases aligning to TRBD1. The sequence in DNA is TGTGCCAGCAGCCAAGATGGGACAGGGCAGAGCACAGATACGCAGTATTTT. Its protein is CASSQDGTGQSTDTQYF.